This T cell receptor (beta chain) was found in a study of shared clonotypes between healthy human individuals. Study-wide findings and caveats: Sharing of clonotypes among donors was expected to vary with sequencing depth.

Germline assignment: CDR1 MGHRA and CDR2 YSYEKL. CDR3 size: 13 residues. This clone was detected once. The antigen is unknown. The junction does not match germline at one end; this may be a read error. The assay was immunoSEQ multiplex PCR, and TCRdb's table has in-frame clones only and misses some. The repertoire holds 2 million to 2.5 million clones, with roughly 95% as singletons. Donors were healthy HIV-negative adults without recently reported acute infections or vaccinations. CD45RA-negative memory and CD45RA+ naive subsets were split from the CD4+ cells. The gene calls are TRBV4-1 and TRBJ1-2, with TRBD1 matching 9 bases. The origin of this receptor is a man aged 18 to 30 in good health. Material for sequencing was naive CD4+ T cells sorted from blood. Sample subset: CD45RA+ positively selected. The CDR3 sequence is CASRHPGQGRVHF. CDR3 bases: TGCGCCAGCAGGCATCCGGGACAGGGAAGGGTTCACTTC.